Shown below are 14 T cell receptor beta chains from a single sample sequenced in a study of identical twins. MiXCR, run by TCRdb on the 5' RACE reads, gives a single entry per CDR3 protein. The table shows about 220,000 distinct CDR3 sequences, with roughly 7.5% occurring only once. These sequences were also reported in another study, on yellow fever vaccine responses in identical twins.

The sequencing input was CD8+ T cells sorted from blood. Source of these receptors: a woman between 18 and 29 years old in good health.

Only a few counts were recorded for this clonotype. CDR3 amino acids: CASSARTSGGTDTQYF. DNA of the CDR3: TGTGCCAGCAGCGCTCGGACTAGCGGAGGCACAGATACGCAGTATTTT. The chain combines TRBV9 with TRBJ2-3; 10 bases map to TRBD2. The V gene end was trimmed by 3 bases and the J gene end by 1 base; junction bases not matched to a gene: 5. The CDR3 consists of 16 residues. Germline V lookup: CDR1 SGDLS, CDR2 YYNGEE. The full variable domain, completed using reference TRBV9 and TRBJ2-3, is DSGVTQTPKHLITATGQRVTLRCSPRSGDLSVYWYQQSLDQGLQFLIQYYNGEERAKGNILERFSAQQFPDLHSELNLSSLELGDSALYFCASSARTSGGTDTQYFGPGTRLTVL.

This clonotype was seen ten or more times. The chain links TRBV12-3 or TRBV12-4 to TRBJ1-3; D is perhaps TRBD1 (5 bases). The V end was cut by 3 bases, the J end by 4 bases, with 10 bases between. This CDR3 is 14 amino acids long. CDR3 in amino acids: CASSFGASGNTIYF. CDR3 nucleotide sequence: TGTGCCAGCAGTTTCGGGGCATCGGGAAACACCATATATTTT.

In its sample, this clonotype was seen many times. The J gene is TRBJ1-1, the V gene TRBV20-1; D is perhaps TRBD1 (6 bases). V was trimmed by 4 bases and J by 0 bases, leaving 15 bases between them. CDR3 length: 15 residues. Germline CDR1 reads DFQATT; CDR2 reads SNEGSKA (reference sequence). The CDR3 spells CSAKSGEPMNTEAFF. As DNA, the CDR3 is TGCAGTGCTAAGTCAGGGGAACCCATGAACACTGAAGCTTTCTTT.

This clonotype has just a few counts. The gene calls are TRBV15 and TRBJ1-5; 8 nucleotides align to TRBD1. V lost 5 bases, J lost 6 bases, and 9 bases stayed unmatched. Germline V gene sequence: CDR1 LNHNV, CDR2 YYDKDF (reference sequence). This CDR3 comprises 15 residues. The CDR3 loop is CATSVDRGRGQPQHF. CDR3 DNA sequence: TGTGCCACCAGCGTCGACAGGGGCAGGGGTCAGCCCCAGCATTTT.

This clonotype was detected ten times or more. The V gene is TRBV24-1, the J gene TRBJ1-1, with TRBD1 identical over 7 bases. The CDR3 extends over 13 amino acids. Trimming cost V 7 bases and J 5 bases; bases outside gene matches: 6. The V gene's germline CDR1 is KGHDR and CDR2 SFDVKD. Here the CDR3 reads CATRETGMTEAFF. For the CDR3, the DNA is TGTGCCACCAGAGAGACAGGGATGACTGAAGCTTTCTTT.

This clonotype was seen once. V is TRBV18 and J is TRBJ1-6; 7 bases are a match to TRBD1. The ends lost 6 bases at V and 4 bases at J; junction bases unmatched: 15. The length of the CDR3 is 18 residues. CDR1 KGHSH and CDR2 LQKENI come from the germline V gene. The CDR3 coding sequence is TGTGCCAGCTCCAGCAGGGGGTCGGATCTCGAGTATAATTCACCCCTCCACTTT. Its protein product is CASSSRGSDLEYNSPLHF. Full variable domain (rest looked up from reference TRBV18 and TRBJ1-6): NAGVMQNPRHLVRRRGQEARLRCSPMKGHSHVYWYRQLPEEGLKFMVYLQKENIIDESGMPKERFSAEFPKEGPSILRIQQVVRGDSAAYFCASSSRGSDLEYNSPLHFGNGTRLTVT.

This clonotype turned up a few times. V usage is TRBV28 and J usage is TRBJ2-1; a possible D gene is TRBD2 (6 bases). Per germline, CDR1 MDHEN and CDR2 SYDVKM. V was shortened by 5 bases and J by 9 bases, with 17 bases between the two germline ends. CDR3 size: 14 residues. CDR3: CASSVLAEISEQFF. DNA for the CDR3: TGTGCCAGCAGTGTGTTAGCGGAGATTAGTGAGCAGTTCTTC. The full variable domain, its missing parts supplied by reference TRBV28 and TRBJ2-1, is DVKVTQSSRYLVKRTGEKVFLECVQDMDHENMFWYRQDPGLGLRLIYFSYDVKMKEKGDIPEGYSVSREKKERFSLILESASTNQTSMYLCASSVLAEISEQFFGPGTRLTVL.

This clonotype was seen ten or more times. This chain connects TRBV12-3 or TRBV12-4 to TRBJ1-4; D is unresolved. Trimming removed 10 bases at V and 4 bases at J, with 10 bases between. This CDR3 has 12 amino acids. The DNA of the CDR3 is TGTGCCACCGGACCGGATAATGAAAAACTGTTTTTT. This translates into CATGPDNEKLFF.

The chain uses TRBV5-1 and TRBJ2-5; 9 bases are a match to TRBD2. With 4 bases clipped from V and 2 bases from J, the junction kept 6 bases outside the gene matches. CDR3 length: 15 residues. Germline CDR1 reads SGHRS; CDR2 reads YFSETQ. CDR3: CASSGASGKQETQYF. For the CDR3, the DNA is TGCGCCAGCAGCGGGGCTAGCGGGAAACAAGAGACCCAGTACTTC.

This clonotype was seen only a few times. This chain joins TRBV20-1 and TRBJ1-5, with 9 bases aligning to TRBD1. The V gene end was trimmed by 1 base and the J gene end by 8 bases; junction bases not matched to a gene: 9. Per germline, CDR1 DFQATT and CDR2 SNEGSKA (reference sequence). The CDR3 is 15 amino acids. CDR3 sequence: CSARVVGQGAEPQHF. CDR3 DNA: TGCAGTGCTAGAGTGGTGGGACAGGGAGCCGAGCCCCAGCATTTT.

This clonotype was detected a few times. The CDR3 loop is CATRGTGGNTEAFF. The CDR3 DNA sequence: TGTGCCACCAGAGGGACAGGGGGGAACACTGAAGCTTTCTTT. J is TRBJ1-1 and V is TRBV24-1; 11 bases line up with TRBD1. Germline lookup yields CDR1 KGHDR and CDR2 SFDVKD. CDR3 size: 14 residues. Germline trimming cut 7 bases from V and 1 base from J; bases unmatched to any gene: 1.

The rearrangement joins TRBV12-3 or TRBV12-4 to TRBJ2-3, with D perhaps assigned TRBD1 or TRBD2 (5 bases each). V dropped 7 bases and J dropped 2 bases, with 13 bases sitting between them. The CDR3 is 14 amino acids. The CDR3 DNA reads as TGTGCCAGCACCCTTTTGGGGACCACAGATACGCAGTATTTT. It translates to CASTLLGTTDTQYF.

V is TRBV6-4 and J is TRBJ2-5; perhaps TRBD2 as D (5 bases). Trimming took off 4 bases at V and 5 bases at J, with 23 bases between the two ends. Germline CDR1 and CDR2: MRHNA and SNTAGT. The CDR3 is 17 amino acids. CDR3: CASSAYPTTGVGETQYF. Written as DNA, the CDR3 is TGTGCCAGCAGTGCATACCCCACTACCGGGGTAGGTGAGACCCAGTACTTC.

This clonotype was seen more than once but under ten times. The chain links TRBV12-3 or TRBV12-4 to TRBJ2-1, with 10 bases that match TRBD2. With V trimmed by 6 bases and J by 2 bases, 7 bases remained unmatched. This CDR3 is built from 16 residues. The CDR3 region has the DNA TGTGCCAGCAGCTCCCCCGGGACTAGCGCCTACAATGAGCAGTTCTTC. Amino acid sequence: CASSSPGTSAYNEQFF.